These 3 T cell receptor beta chains originate from one sample sequenced in a study of cytomegalovirus exposure and HLA in healthy donors. The PCR used 60 Vbeta and 13 Jbeta primers. Generated by immunoSEQ multiplex PCR, the TCRdb table keeps only in-frame clones and is missing some. The sample contains about 140,000 clones, about 80% of which appear only once. The specimen sequenced was PBMCs. These TCRs come from a young man in good health and CMV-seropositive.

The chain uses TRBV4-1 and TRBJ1-2; 8 bases agree with TRBD1. Germline loops: CDR1 MGHRA, CDR2 YSYEKL. The J segment lost 7 bases and the V segment lost 1 base, leaving 8 bases of the junction unmatched. The CDR3 has 15 amino acids. The CDR3 is CASSQVGQGAGGYTF. In DNA, the CDR3 is TGCGCCAGCAGCCAAGTGGGTCAGGGGGCGGGTGGCTACACCTTC.

This clone was recorded a few times. The V call is TRBV5-4, the J call TRBJ1-2; 9 bases fit TRBD1. This CDR3 is 15 amino acids long. Germline values: CDR1 SGHNT, CDR2 YYREEE (reference sequence). With V trimmed by 4 bases and J by 7 bases, 11 bases remained unmatched. CDR3 coding DNA: TGTGCCAGCAGCCTAGAGCTAGGACAGGGGCTTGGCTACACCTTC. This sequence encodes CASSLELGQGLGYTF.

This chain uses TRBV2 with TRBJ2-7; 10 bases fit TRBD2. Trimming at V came to 2 bases and at J to 2 bases, leaving 3 bases not matched to a gene. CDR1 SNHLY and CDR2 FYNNEI come from the germline V gene. The CDR3 loop spans 15 amino acids. The CDR3: CASSERTSGPYEQYF. CDR3 nucleotides: TGTGCCAGCAGTGAAAGGACTAGCGGCCCCTACGAGCAGTACTTC.